Below are 14 T cell receptor beta chains sequenced from a single sample in a study of T cell repertoires in cytomegalovirus infection. TCRdb re-derived calls from the reads in MiXCR, one entry per CDR3 protein. The table records fewer than 550,000 distinct CDR3 sequences, roughly a third of them present only once. The specimen sequenced was PBMCs. The receptor set was obtained from a human donor in good health (CMV status not recorded). Some clones in this sample may be carry-over from other donors' samples.

This clonotype was counted a few times. The V call is TRBV24-1, the J call TRBJ2-1, with 11 bases lining up with TRBD1. Germline CDR1 is KGHDR and CDR2 is SFDVKD. Trimming removed 3 bases from V and 4 bases from J; junction bases left unmatched: 7. This CDR3 has 17 residues. The CDR3 nucleotides are TGTGCCACCAGTGATCGACTCGGGACAGGGGGGTACAATGAGCAGTTCTTC. Translating it yields CATSDRLGTGGYNEQFF.

This clonotype has more than one count but fewer than ten. The V call is TRBV28, the J call TRBJ2-7; 8 bases fit TRBD1. The CDR3 is made up of 14 amino acids. Germline loops: CDR1 MDHEN, CDR2 SYDVKM. With 5 bases clipped from V and 2 bases from J, the junction kept 5 bases outside the gene matches. CDR3 protein: CASSKTGEPYEQYF. The CDR3 bases are TGTGCCAGCAGTAAGACAGGGGAACCCTACGAGCAGTACTTC.

V gene TRBV15 combines with J gene TRBJ2-1; D not certain. The germline V gene encodes CDR1 LNHNV and CDR2 YYDKDF (reference sequence). The length of the CDR3 is 16 residues. V lost 0 bases and J 9 bases, leaving 18 bases between the germline ends. CDR3 coding DNA: TGTGCCACCAGCAGAGAGAGAAGAAGTGGTGATCGTGAGCAGTTCTTC. It specifies CATSRERRSGDREQFF.

The chain joins TRBV15 to TRBJ1-1, with 9 bases matching TRBD1. CDR1 and CDR2 (germline): LNHNV, YYDKDF (reference sequence). The CDR3 loop spans 16 amino acids. With 2 bases clipped from V and 1 base from J, the junction kept 5 bases outside the gene matches. CDR3 sequence (DNA): TGTGCCACCAGCAGAACTCTGACAGGGGGGAACACTGAAGCTTTCTTT. Translation: CATSRTLTGGNTEAFF.

To note about this clonotype: Germline and junction disagree at one end, which may indicate a read error. The CDR3 sequence is CDSSKLEGRNYGYTF. DNA of the CDR3: TGTGACAGCAGCAAACTTGAAGGGCGGAACTATGGCTACACCTTC. The chain links TRBV12-3 or TRBV12-4 to TRBJ1-2; D not resolved. There are 15 residues in the CDR3.

This clonotype has just a few counts. The V call is TRBV10-3, the J call TRBJ2-7; 8 bases fit TRBD1. With 4 bases clipped from V and 2 bases from J, the junction kept 4 bases outside the gene matches. The CDR3 has 14 amino acids. Germline V lookup: CDR1 ENHRY, CDR2 SYGVKD. In nucleotides, the CDR3 is TGTGCCATCAGTGCCGGACAGGGTACCTACGAGCAGTACTTC. Translation gives CAISAGQGTYEQYF.

At least ten counts were recorded for this clonotype. V and J are TRBV7-2 and TRBJ2-7, with TRBD1 matching over 8 bases. This CDR3 has 14 residues. Losses at the gene ends were 4 bases for V and 4 bases for J; bases not matched to a gene: 6. CDR1 is SGHTA, CDR2 FQGNSA, per germline. The CDR3 nucleotides read TGTGCCAGCAGCTCCCGGGACAGGCTTTACGAGCAGTACTTC. Residues: CASSSRDRLYEQYF.

This clonotype occurred many times. This chain links TRBV12-3 or TRBV12-4 with TRBJ1-1, with D unresolved. The CDR3 sequence is 14 residues long. The V and J ends lost 6 bases and 2 bases respectively, with 13 bases between them. Written as DNA, the CDR3 is TGTGCCAGCAGAGCCCCTTATACAAACACTGAAGCTTTCTTT. It codes for CASRAPYTNTEAFF.

This clonotype was recorded at least ten times. This rearrangement joins TRBV4-2 to TRBJ1-3; D is unresolved. Trimming removed 1 base from V and 0 bases from J, with 13 bases in between. The CDR3 has 17 amino acids. The germline gives CDR1 LGHNA, CDR2 YNFKEQ. This CDR3 reads CASSQVAASYSGNTIYF. The CDR3 nucleotides are TGTGCCAGCAGCCAAGTTGCAGCTTCGTACTCTGGAAACACCATATATTTT.

This clonotype was recorded at least ten times. The chain is built from TRBV5-5 and TRBJ1-2; 9 nucleotides line up with TRBD1. Per germline, CDR1 SGHKS and CDR2 YYEKEE (reference sequence). Unmatched junction bases numbered 9, after V lost 5 bases and J lost 4 bases. The CDR3 consists of 15 residues. CDR3 in amino acids: CASSMTGQGIYGYTF. CDR3 nucleotide sequence: TGTGCCAGCAGTATGACGGGACAGGGTATCTATGGCTACACCTTC.

In this sample, this clonotype turned up a few times. This chain joins TRBV2 and TRBJ2-2; 9 bases agree with TRBD2. The CDR3 runs to 16 residues. The junction had 10 bases not matched to a gene; V was cut back by 6 bases and J by 5 bases. The germline gives CDR1 SNHLY, CDR2 FYNNEI. Written as DNA, the CDR3 is TGTGCCAGCAGGGATAGCGGGGGACCCTTAACCGGGGAGCTGTTTTTT. This encodes CASRDSGGPLTGELFF.

This clonotype came up many times. The CDR3 DNA reads as TGCGCCAGCAGCTTGACGACCCTAACTGATACGCAGTATTTT. As protein: CASSLTTLTDTQYF. The chain is built from TRBV5-1 and TRBJ2-3, with D unresolved. CDR1 and CDR2 (germline): SGHRS, YFSETQ. The CDR3 has 14 residues. Trimming took off 1 base at V and 6 bases at J, with 12 bases between the two ends. The whole variable domain, remainder taken from reference TRBV5-1 and TRBJ2-3, is KAGVTQTPRYLIKTRGQQVTLSCSPISGHRSVSWYQQTPGQGLQFLFEYFSETQRNKGNFPGRFSGRQFSNSRSEMNVSTLELGDSALYLCASSLTTLTDTQYFGPGTRLTVL.

The CDR3 sequence: CASSFGTQYF. CDR3 DNA: TGTGCCAGCAGTTTCGGTACGCAGTATTTT. The J gene is TRBJ2-3, the V gene TRBV12-3 or TRBV12-4; D is unclear. Deletions cut 3 bases from V and 8 bases from J, with 3 bases between. CDR3 length equals 10 residues.

The V and J genes are TRBV2 and TRBJ1-3, with 10 bases lining up with TRBD1. V dropped 7 bases and J dropped 1; count of bases not matched to a gene: 4. This CDR3 has 15 residues. In germline, CDR1 is SNHLY, CDR2 FYNNEI. The chain's CDR3 is CASKGDRGSGNTIYF. CDR3 coding DNA: TGTGCCAGCAAAGGGGACAGGGGTTCTGGAAACACCATATATTTT.